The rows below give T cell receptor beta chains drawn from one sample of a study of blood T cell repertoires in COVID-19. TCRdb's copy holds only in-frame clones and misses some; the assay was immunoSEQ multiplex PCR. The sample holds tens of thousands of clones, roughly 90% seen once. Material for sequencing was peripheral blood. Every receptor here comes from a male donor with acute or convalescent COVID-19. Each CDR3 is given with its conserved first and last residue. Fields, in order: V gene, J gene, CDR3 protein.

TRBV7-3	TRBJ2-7	CASSPGTPYEQYF
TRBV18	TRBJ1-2	CASSPDPGNYGYTF
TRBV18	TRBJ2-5	CASSPRGGQETQYF
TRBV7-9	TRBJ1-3	CASSETGATSGNTIYF
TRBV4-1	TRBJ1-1	CASSQELSGASGAFF
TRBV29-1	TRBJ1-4	CSVEDGAANEKLFF
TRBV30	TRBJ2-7	CAWSRPGVYEQYF
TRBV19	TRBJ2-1	CASIGGYEQFF
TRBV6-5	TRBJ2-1	CASSYASGTPGHEQFF
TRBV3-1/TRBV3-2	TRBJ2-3	CASSQARGPTDTQYF
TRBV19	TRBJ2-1	CATNRDRSYNEQFF
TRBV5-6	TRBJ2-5	CASSLGRDETQYF
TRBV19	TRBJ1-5	CASSLSGTGRSSNQPQHF
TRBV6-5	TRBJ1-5	CASRLPMDQPQHF
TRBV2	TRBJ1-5	CASSQGYSNQPQHF
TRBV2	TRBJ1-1	CASTRDMNTEAFF
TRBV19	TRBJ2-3	CASSTQQGWGTDTQYF
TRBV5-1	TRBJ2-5	CASSFNSGGARETQYF
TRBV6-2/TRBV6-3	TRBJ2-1	CASSYPLAGTYNEQFF
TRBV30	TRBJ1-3	CAWSRGGNSGNTIYF
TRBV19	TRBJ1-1	CASRGTEAFF
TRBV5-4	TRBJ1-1	CASSPRQGRENTEAFF
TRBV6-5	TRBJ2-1	CASSVEAGVPSEQFF
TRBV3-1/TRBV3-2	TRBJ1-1	CASSQEIRTGGWYTEAFF